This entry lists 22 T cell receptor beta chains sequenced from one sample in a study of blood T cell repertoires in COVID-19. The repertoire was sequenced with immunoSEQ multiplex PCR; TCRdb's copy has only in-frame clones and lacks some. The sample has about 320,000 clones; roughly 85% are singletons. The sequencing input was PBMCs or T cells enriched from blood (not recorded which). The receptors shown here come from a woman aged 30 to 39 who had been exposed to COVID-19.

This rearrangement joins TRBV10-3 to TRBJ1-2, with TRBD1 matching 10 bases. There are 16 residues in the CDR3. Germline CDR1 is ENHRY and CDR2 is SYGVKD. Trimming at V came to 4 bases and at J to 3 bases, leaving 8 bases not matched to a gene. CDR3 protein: CAISGGTGVNDYGYTF. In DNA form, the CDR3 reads TGTGCCATCAGTGGCGGGACAGGGGTTAACGACTATGGCTACACCTTC.

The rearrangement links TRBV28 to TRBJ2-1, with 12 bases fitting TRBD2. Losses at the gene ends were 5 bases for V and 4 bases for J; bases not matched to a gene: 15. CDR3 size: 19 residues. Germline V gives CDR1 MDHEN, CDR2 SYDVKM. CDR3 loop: CASSPRLAGAFLGYNEQFF. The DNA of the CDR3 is TGTGCCAGCAGTCCACGACTAGCGGGAGCATTTCTCGGGTACAATGAGCAGTTCTTC.

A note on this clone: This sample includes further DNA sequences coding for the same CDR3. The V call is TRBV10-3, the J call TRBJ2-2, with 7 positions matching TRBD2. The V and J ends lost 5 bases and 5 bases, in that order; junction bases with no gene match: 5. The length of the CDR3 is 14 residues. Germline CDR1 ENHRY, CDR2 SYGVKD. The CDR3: CAISSGTGTGELFF. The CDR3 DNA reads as TGTGCCATCAGTAGCGGGACGGGTACCGGGGAGCTGTTTTTT.

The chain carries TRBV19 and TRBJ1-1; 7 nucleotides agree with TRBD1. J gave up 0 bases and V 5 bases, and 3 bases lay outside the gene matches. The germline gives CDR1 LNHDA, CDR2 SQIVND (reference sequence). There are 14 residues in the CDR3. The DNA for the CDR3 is TGTGCCAGTAGTCGGGACAGCTTGAACACTGAAGCTTTCTTT. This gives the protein CASSRDSLNTEAFF.

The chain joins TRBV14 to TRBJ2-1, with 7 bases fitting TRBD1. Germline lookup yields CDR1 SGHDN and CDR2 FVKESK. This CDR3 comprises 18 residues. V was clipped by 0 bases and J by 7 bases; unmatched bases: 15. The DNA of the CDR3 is TGTGCCAGCAGCCAAGAAATCGAACAGGGGTCGGTACGGAATGAGCAGTTCTTC. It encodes CASSQEIEQGSVRNEQFF.

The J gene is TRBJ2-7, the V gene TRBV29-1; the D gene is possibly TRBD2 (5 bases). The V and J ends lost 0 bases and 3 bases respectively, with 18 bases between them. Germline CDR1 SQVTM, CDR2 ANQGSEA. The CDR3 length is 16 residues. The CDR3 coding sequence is TGCAGCGTTGAAGATCAAGGTTTTGGACGGGACTACGAGCAGTACTTC. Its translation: CSVEDQGFGRDYEQYF.

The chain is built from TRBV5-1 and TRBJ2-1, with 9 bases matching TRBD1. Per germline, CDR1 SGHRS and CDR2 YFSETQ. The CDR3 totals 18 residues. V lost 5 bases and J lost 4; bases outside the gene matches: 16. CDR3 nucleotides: TGCGCCAGCAGGCAAATAGTAAACAGGGGGCCCGAATACAATGAGCAGTTCTTC. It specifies CASRQIVNRGPEYNEQFF.

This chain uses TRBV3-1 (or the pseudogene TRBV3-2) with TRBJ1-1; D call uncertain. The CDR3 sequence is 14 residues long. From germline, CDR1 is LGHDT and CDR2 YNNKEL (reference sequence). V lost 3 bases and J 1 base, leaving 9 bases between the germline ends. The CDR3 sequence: CASSQWQKNTEAFF. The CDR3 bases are TGTGCCAGCAGCCAGTGGCAGAAGAACACTGAAGCTTTCTTT.

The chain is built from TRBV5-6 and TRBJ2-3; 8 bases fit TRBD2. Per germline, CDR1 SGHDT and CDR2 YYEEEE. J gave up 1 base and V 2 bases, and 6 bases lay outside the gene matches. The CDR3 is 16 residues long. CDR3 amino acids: CASSLTVSGGTDTQYF. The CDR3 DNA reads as TGTGCCAGCAGCTTAACCGTTAGCGGGGGCACAGATACGCAGTATTTT.

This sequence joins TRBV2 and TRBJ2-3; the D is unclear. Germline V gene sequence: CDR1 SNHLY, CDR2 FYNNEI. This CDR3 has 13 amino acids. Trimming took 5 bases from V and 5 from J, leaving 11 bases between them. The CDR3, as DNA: TGTGCCAGCAGTATGTGGGCTGAAGATACGCAGTATTTT. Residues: CASSMWAEDTQYF.

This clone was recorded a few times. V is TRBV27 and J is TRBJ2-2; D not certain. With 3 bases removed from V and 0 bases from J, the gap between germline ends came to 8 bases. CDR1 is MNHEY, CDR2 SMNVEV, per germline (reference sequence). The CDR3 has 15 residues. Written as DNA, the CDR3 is TGTGCCAGCAGTTTCCCAGGTGCGAACACCGGGGAGCTGTTTTTT. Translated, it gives CASSFPGANTGELFF.

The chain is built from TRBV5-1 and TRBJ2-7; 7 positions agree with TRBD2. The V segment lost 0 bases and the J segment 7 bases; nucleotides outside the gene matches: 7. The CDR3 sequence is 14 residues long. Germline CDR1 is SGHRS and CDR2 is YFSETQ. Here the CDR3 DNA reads TGCGCCAGCAGCTTGGAGGCCCAGCGGGGAGAGCAGTACTTC. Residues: CASSLEAQRGEQYF.

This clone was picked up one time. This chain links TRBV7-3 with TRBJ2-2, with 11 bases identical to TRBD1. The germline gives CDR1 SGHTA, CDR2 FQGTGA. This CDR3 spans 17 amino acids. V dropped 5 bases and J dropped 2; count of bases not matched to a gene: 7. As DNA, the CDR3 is TGTGCCAGCAGCCGGGGACAGGGGGATCTAAACACCGGGGAGCTGTTTTTT. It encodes CASSRGQGDLNTGELFF. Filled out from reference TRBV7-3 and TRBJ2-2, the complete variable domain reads GAGVSQTPSNKVTEKGKYVELRCDPISGHTALYWYRQSLGQGPEFLIYFQGTGAADDSGLPNDRFFAVRPEGSVSTLKIQRTERGDSAVYLCASSRGQGDLNTGELFFGEGSRLTVL.

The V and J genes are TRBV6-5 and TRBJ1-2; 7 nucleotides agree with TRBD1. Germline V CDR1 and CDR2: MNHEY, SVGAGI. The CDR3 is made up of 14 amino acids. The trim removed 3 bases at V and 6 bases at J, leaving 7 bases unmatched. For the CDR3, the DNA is TGTGCCAGCAGTTATTCCGGGACAGTAGATGGCTACACCTTC. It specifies CASSYSGTVDGYTF.

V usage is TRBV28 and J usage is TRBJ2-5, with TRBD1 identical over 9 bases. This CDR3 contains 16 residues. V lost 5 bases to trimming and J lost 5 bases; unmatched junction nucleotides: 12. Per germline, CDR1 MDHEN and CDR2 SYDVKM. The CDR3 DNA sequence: TGTGCCAGCAGTCTGACAGGGGGGATCGGTCAGGAGACCCAGTACTTC. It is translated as CASSLTGGIGQETQYF.

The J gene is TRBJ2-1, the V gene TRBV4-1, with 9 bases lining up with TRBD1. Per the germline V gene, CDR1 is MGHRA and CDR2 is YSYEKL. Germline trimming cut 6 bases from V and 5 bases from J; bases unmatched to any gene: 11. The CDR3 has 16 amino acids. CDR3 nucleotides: TGCGCCAGCAGTCTTATAACCGGGACAGGGAACAATGAGCAGTTCTTC. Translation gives CASSLITGTGNNEQFF.

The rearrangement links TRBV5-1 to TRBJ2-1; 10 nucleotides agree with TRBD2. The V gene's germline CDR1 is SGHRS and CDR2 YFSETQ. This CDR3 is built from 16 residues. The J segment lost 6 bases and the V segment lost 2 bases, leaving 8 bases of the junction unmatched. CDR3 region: CASSFISGRQGNEQFF. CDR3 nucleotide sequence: TGCGCCAGCAGCTTTATTAGCGGGAGGCAAGGCAATGAGCAGTTCTTC.

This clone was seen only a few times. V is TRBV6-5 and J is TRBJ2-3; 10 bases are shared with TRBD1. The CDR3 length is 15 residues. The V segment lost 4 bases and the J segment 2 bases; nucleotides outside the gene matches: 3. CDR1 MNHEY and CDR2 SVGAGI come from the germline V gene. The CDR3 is CASSSGTGVTDTQYF. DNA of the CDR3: TGTGCCAGCAGTTCCGGGACAGGGGTCACAGATACGCAGTATTTT.

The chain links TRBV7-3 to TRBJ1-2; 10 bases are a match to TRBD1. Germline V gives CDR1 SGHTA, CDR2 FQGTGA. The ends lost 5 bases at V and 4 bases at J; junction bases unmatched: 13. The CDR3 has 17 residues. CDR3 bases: TGTGCCAGCAGCCGGAGCGGGGGGACAGGGGTTCCCTATGGCTACACCTTC. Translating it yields CASSRSGGTGVPYGYTF.

CDR3 amino acids: CASSATGGGQPQHF. DNA for the CDR3: TGTGCCAGCAGCGCGACAGGGGGCGGGCAGCCCCAGCATTTT. The chain employs TRBV9 and TRBJ1-5, with 10 bases identical to TRBD1. V was pared by 3 bases and J by 7 bases, with 4 bases of the junction left unmatched. The CDR3 covers 14 residues. Germline-derived CDR1 and CDR2 are SGDLS and YYNGEE.

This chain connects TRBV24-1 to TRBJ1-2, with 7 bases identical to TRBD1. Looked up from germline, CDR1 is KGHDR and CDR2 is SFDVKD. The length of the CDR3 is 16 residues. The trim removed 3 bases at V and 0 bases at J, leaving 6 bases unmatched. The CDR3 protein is CATSDAGTATNYGYTF. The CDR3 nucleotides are TGTGCCACCAGTGATGCCGGGACAGCAACTAACTATGGCTACACCTTC.

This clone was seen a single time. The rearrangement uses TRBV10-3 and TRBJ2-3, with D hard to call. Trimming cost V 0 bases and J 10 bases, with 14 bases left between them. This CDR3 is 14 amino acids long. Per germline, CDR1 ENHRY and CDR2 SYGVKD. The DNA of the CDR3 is TGTGCCATCAGTGAGTCCCCTGTGGGTGGGCCGCAGTATTTT. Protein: CAISESPVGGPQYF.